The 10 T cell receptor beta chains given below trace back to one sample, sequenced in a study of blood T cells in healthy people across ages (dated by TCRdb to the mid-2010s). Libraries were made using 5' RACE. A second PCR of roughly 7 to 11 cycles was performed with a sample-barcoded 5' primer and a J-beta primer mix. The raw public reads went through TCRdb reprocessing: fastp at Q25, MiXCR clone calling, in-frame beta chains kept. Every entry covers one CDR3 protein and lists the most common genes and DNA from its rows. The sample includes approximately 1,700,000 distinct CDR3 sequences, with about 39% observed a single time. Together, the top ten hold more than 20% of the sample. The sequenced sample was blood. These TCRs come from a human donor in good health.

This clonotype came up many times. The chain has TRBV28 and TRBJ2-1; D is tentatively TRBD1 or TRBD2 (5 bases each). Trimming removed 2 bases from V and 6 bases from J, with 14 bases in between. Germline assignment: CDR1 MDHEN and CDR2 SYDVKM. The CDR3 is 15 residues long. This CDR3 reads CASSLRGDGVNEQFF. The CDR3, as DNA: TGTGCCAGCAGTTTACGAGGGGACGGGGTCAATGAGCAGTTCTTC.

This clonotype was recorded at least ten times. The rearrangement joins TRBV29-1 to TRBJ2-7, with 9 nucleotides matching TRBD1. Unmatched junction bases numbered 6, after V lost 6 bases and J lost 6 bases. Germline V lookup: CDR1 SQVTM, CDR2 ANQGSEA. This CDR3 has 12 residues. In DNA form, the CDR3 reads TGCAGCGTGATGGGACAGGGCCTCGAGCAGTACTTC. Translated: CSVMGQGLEQYF.

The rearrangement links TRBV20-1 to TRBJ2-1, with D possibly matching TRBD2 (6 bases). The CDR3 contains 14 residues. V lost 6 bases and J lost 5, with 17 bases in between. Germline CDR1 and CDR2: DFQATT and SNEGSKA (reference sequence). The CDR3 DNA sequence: TGCAGTGCCGGGGAGGAGATATCGAACAATGAGCAGTTCTTC. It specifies CSAGEEISNNEQFF.

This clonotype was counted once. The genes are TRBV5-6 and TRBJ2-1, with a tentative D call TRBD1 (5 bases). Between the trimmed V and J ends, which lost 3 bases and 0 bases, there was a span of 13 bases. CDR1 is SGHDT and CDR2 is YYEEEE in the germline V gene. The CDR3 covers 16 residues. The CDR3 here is CASSWQGFSSYNEQFF. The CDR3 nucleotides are TGTGCCAGCAGCTGGCAGGGCTTTAGCTCCTACAATGAGCAGTTCTTC. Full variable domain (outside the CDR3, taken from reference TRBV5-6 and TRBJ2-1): DAGVTQSPTHLIKTRGQQVTLRCSPKSGHDTVSWYQQALGQGPQFIFQYYEEEERQRGNFPDRFSGHQFPNYSSELNVNALLLGDSALYLCASSWQGFSSYNEQFFGPGTRLTVL.

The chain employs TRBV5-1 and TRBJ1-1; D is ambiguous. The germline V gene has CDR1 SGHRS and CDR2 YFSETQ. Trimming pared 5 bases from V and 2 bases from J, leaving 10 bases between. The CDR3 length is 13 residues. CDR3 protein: CASRSSANTEAFF. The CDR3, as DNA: TGCGCCAGCAGAAGTTCGGCAAACACTGAAGCTTTCTTT.

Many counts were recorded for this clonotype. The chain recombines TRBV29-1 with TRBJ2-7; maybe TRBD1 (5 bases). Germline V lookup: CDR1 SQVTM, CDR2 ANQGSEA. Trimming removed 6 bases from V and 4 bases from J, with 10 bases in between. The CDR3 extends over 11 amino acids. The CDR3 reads CSVETAYEQYF. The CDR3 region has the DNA TGCAGCGTGGAGACAGCTTACGAGCAGTACTTC.

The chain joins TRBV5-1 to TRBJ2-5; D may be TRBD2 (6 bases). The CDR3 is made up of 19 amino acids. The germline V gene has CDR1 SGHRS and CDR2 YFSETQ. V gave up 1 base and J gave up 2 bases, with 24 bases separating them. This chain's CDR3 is CASSLTARTTPTWQETQYF. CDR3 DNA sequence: TGCGCCAGCAGCTTGACGGCAAGGACTACCCCTACTTGGCAAGAGACCCAGTACTTC.

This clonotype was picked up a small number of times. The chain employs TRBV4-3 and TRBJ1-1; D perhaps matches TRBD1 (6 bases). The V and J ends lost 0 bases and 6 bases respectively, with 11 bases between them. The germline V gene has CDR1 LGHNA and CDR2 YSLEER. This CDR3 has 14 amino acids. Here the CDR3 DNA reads TGCGCCAGCAGCCAAGACCCGGGGGCCTCTGAAGCTTTCTTT. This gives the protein CASSQDPGASEAFF.

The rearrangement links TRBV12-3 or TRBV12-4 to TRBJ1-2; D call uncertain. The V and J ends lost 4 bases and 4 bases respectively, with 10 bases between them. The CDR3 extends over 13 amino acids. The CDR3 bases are TGTGCCAGCAGTTCGTGGGATAGCTATGGCTACACCTTC. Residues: CASSSWDSYGYTF.

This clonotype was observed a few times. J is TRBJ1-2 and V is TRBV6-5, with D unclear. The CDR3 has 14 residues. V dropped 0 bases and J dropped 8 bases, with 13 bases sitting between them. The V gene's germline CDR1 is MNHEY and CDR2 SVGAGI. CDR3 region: CASSYSDSREGYTF. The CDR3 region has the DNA TGTGCCAGCAGTTACTCGGACTCGAGAGAAGGCTACACCTTC.